This T cell receptor (beta chain) comes out of a study of T cell responses to AZD1222 COVID-19 vaccine. This table comes from immunoSEQ multiplex PCR, and its TCRdb copy is limited to in-frame clones, with some not included. The repertoire holds approximately 42,000 clones, with about nine tenths as singletons. The CDR3 covers 15 residues. Per germline, CDR1 SSHAT and CDR2 FNYEAQ (reference sequence). Trimming took 5 bases from V and 2 from J, leaving 15 bases between them. Findings and caveats of the study: Spike was spanned by vaccine-associated CD4 TCRs, which were dominant at 160-218 and 743-854. The donor cohort was predominantly white British with a female majority, and clonal diversity may have been underestimated. Baseline seropositives among AZD1222 recipients totaled only five or six.

About this clone: The antigen remains unidentified.

The chain has TRBV7-7 and TRBJ2-5; D is possibly TRBD1 (8 bases). The sequencing used peripheral blood, collected 28 days after the second AZD1222 dose. The source is an adult who received the AZD1222 COVID-19 vaccine. CDR3 sequence: CASSTGGARQETQYF. As DNA, the CDR3 is TGTGCCAGCAGCACAGGGGGGGCAAGACAAGAGACCCAGTACTTC.